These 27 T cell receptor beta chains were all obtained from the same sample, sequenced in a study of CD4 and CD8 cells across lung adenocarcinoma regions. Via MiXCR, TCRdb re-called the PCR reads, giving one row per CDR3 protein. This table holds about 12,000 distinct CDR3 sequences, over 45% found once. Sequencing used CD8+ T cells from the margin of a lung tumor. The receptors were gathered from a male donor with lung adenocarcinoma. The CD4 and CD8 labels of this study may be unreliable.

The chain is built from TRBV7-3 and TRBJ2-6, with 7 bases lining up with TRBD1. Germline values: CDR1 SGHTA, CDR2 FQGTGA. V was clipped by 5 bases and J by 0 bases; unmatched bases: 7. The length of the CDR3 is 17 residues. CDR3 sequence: CASSGARDSSGANVLTF. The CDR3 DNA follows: TGTGCCAGCAGCGGAGCCCGGGACAGCTCTGGGGCCAACGTCCTGACTTTC.

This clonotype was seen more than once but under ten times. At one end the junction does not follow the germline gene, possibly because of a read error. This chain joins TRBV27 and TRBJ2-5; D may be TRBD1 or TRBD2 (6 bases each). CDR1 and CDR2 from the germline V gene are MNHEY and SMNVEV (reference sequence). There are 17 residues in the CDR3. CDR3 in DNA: TGTGCCAGCAGTTCGGGACTCGGGGGCGGGGACCAAGAGACGCAGTACTTC. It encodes CASSSGLGGGDQETQYF.

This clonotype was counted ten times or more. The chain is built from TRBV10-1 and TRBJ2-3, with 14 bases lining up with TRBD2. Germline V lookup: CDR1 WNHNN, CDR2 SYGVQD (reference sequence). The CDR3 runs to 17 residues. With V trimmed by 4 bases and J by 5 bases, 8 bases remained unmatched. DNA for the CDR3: TGCGCCAGCAGTGCGACTAGCGGGAGGGCCGGCGGAGATACGCAGTATTTT. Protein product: CASSATSGRAGGDTQYF.

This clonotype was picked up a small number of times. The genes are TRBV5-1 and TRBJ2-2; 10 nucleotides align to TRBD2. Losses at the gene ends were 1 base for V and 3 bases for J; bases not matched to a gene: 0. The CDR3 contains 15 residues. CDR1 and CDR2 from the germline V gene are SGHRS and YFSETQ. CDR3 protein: CASSLSGRDTGELFF. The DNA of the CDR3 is TGCGCCAGCAGCTTGAGCGGGAGGGACACCGGGGAGCTGTTTTTT.

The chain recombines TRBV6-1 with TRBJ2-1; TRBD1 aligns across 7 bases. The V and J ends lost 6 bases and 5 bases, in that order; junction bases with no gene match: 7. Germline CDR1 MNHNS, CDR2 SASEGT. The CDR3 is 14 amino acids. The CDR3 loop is CASREQGLNNEQFF. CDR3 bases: TGTGCCAGCAGGGAACAGGGGTTGAACAATGAGCAGTTCTTC.

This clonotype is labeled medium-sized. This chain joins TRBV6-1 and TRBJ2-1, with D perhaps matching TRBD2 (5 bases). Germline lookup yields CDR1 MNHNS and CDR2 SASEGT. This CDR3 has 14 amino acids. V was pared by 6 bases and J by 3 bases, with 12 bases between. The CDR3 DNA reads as TGTGCCAGCAGGTGGAGCGGAGGCTACAATGAGCAGTTCTTC. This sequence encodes CASRWSGGYNEQFF.

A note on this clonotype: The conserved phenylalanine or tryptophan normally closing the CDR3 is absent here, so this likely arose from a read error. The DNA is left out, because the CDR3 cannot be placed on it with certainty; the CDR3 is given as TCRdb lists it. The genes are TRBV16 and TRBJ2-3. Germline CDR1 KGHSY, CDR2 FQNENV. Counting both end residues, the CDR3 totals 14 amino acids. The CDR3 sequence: CVCVFLVETGFHHV.

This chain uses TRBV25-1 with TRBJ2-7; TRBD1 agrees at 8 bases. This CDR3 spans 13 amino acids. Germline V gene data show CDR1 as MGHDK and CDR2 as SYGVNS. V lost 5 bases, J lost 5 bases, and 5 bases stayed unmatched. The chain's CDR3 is CASSNAGGNEQYF. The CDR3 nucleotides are TGTGCCAGCAGTAACGCAGGGGGCAACGAGCAGTACTTC.

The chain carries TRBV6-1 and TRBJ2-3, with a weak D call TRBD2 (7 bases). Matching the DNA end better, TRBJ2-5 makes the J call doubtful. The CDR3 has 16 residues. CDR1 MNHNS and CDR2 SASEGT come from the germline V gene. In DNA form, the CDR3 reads TGTGCCAGCGGGGGAGCTGGGGGGGGGGACACAGATACCCAGTACTTC. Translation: CASGGAGGGDTDTQYF.

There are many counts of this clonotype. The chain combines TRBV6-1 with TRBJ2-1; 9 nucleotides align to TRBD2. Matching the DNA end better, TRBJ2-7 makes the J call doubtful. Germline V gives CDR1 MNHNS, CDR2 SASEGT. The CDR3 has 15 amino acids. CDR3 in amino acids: CASSEGGRAYNEQYF. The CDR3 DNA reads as TGTGCCAGCAGTGAGGGCGGGAGGGCCTACAATGAGCAGTACTTC.

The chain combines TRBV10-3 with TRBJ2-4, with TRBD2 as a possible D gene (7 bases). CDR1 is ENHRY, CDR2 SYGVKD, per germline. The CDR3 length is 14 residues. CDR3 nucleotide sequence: TGTGCGGGGCGCGGGGGCGGTCACCGAAACACCCAGTACTTC. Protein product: CAGRGGGHRNTQYF.

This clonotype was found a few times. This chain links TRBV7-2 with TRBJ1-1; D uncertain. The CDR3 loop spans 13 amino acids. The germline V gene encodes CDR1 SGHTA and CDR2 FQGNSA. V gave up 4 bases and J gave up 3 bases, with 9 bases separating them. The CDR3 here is CASSSIGYTEAFF. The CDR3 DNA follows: TGTGCCAGCAGCTCCATAGGTTACACTGAAGCTTTCTTT.

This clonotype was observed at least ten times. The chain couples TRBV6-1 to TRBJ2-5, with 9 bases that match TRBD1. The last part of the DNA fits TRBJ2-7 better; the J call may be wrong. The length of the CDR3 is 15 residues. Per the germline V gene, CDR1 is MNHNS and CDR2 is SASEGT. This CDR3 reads CASRTGGQLFYEQYF. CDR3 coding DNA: TGTGCCAGCAGGACAGGGGGGCAACTCTTCTACGAGCAGTACTTC.

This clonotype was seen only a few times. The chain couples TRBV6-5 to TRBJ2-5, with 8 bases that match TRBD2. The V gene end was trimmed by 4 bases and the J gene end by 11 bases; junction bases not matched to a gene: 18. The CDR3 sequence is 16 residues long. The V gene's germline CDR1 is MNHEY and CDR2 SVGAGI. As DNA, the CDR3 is TGTGCCAGCAGTTCCACGGGAGGGGGGACCTACAATGAGCAGTACTTC. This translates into CASSSTGGGTYNEQYF.

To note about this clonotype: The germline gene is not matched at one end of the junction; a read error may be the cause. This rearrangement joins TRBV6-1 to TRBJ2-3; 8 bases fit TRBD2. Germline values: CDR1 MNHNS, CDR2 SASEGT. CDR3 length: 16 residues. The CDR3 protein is CASVGLAGGDPDTQYF. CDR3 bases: TGTGCCAGCGTGGGGCTAGCGGGCGGCGACCCAGATACGCAGTATTTC.

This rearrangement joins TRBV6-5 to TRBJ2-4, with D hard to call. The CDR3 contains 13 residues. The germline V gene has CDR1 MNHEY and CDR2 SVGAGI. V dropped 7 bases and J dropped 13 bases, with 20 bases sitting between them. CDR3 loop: CASKFRSKDTQYF. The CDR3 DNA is TGTGCCAGCAAGTTCCGTAGCAAAGATACCCAGTACTTC.

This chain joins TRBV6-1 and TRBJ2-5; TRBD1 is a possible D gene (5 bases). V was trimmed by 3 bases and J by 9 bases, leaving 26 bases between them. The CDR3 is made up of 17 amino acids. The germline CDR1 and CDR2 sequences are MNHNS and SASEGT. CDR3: CASSEGLLNRDQDSQYF. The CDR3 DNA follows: TGTGCCAGCAGTGAGGGGCTTCTTAACCGTGACCAAGATTCCCAGTACTTC.

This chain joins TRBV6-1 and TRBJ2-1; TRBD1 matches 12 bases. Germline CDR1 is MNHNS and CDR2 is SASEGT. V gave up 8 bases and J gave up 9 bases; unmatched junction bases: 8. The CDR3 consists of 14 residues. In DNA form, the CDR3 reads TGTGCCAGCTGCCGGGACAGGGGGCGACGTGAGCAGTTCTTC. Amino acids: CASCRDRGRREQFF.

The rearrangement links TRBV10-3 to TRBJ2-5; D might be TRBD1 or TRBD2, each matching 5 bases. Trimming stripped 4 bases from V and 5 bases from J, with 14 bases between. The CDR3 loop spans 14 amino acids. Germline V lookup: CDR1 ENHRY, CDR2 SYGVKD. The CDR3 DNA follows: TGTGCCATCAGTGGGGGGAAGGGCGGGGAGACCCAGTACTTC. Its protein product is CAISGGKGGETQYF.

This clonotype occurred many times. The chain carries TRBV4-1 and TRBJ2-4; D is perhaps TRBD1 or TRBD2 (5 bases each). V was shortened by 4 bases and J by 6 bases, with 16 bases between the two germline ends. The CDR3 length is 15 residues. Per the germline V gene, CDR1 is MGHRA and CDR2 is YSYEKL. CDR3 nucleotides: TGCGCCAGCAGCCTCCAAATCGGGACCCCAAACATTCAGTACTTC. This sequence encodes CASSLQIGTPNIQYF.

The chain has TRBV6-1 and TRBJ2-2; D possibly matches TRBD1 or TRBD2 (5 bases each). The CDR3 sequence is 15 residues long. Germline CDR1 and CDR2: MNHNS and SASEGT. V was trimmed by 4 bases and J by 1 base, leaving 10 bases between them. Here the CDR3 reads CASSAGRMNTGELFF. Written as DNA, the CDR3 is TGTGCCAGCAGTGCGGGACGGATGAACACCGGGGAGCTGTTTTTT.

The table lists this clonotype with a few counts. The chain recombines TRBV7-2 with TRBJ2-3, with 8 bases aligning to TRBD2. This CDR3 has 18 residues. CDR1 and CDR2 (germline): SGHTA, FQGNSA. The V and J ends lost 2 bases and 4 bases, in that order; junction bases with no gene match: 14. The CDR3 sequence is CASSLTPLGAGVPDTQYF. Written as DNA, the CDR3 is TGTGCCAGCAGCTTAACCCCCTTAGGAGCGGGAGTCCCAGATACGCAGTATTTT.

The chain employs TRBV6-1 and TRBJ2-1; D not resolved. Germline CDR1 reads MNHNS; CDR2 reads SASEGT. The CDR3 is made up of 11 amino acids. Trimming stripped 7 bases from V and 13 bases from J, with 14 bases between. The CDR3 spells CASIRAETQFF. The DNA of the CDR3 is TGTGCCAGCATCCGGGCCGAGACCCAGTTCTTC.

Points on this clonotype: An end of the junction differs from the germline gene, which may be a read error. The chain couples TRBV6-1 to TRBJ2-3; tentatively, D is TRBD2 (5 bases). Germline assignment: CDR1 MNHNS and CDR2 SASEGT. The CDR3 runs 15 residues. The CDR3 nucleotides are TGTGCCAGCAACCAGGAAGCGGTGATAGCCAATGAGCAGTTTTTT. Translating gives CASNQEAVIANEQFF.

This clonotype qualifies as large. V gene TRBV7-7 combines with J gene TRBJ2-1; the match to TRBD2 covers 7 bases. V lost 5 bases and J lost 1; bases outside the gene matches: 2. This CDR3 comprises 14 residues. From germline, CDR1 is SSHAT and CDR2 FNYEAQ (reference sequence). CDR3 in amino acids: CASSKGLSYNEQFF. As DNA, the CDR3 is TGTGCCAGCAGCAAGGGACTATCCTACAATGAGCAGTTCTTC. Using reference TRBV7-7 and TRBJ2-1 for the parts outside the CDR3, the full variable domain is GAGVSQSPRYKVTKRGQDVTLRCDPISSHATLYWYQQALGQGPEFLTYFNYEAQPDKSGLPSDRFSAERPEGSISTLTIQRTEQRDSAMYRCASSKGLSYNEQFFGPGTRLTVL.

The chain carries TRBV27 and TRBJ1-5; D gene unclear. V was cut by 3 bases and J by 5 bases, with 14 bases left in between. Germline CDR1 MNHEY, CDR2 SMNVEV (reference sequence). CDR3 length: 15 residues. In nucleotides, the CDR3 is TGTGCCAGCAGTTTTACCTCCGCCGGGGATCAGCCCCAGCATTTT. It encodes CASSFTSAGDQPQHF.

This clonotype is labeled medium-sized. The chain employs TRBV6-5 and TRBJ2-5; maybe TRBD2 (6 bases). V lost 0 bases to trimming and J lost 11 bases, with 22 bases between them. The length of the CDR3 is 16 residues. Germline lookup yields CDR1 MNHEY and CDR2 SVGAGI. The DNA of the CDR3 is TGTGCCAGCAGTTACTCGTATACGGGAGCGGCGAATGAGCAGTACTTC. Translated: CASSYSYTGAANEQYF.